This T cell receptor (beta chain) derives from a study of blood T cell repertoires in COVID-19. Repertoires were generated with immunoSEQ multiplex PCR, while TCRdb's copy carries only in-frame clones and drops some. There are about 34,000 clones in the sample; approximately 89% occur only once, and 11% to 15% lies in the top ten. V lost 1 base, J lost 5 bases, and 2 bases stayed unmatched. The CDR3 covers 14 residues. Germline V gene data show CDR1 as SGHTA and CDR2 as FQGNSA. Sequencing used peripheral blood. The V gene is TRBV7-2, the J gene TRBJ1-2, with 9 bases lining up with TRBD1. The TCR originated in a man aged 55 to 70 with active COVID-19. The CDR3 sequence: CASSLVGTGYGYTF. The CDR3 nucleotides read TGTGCCAGCAGCTTAGTAGGGACAGGGTATGGCTACACCTTC.